This T cell receptor (beta chain) comes out of a study of monozygotic twins with inflammatory bowel disease. Whole-study findings and limits: IBD patients displayed reduced TCRbeta diversity (inverse Simpson) when set against healthy co-twins.

Notes on this clonotype: Its matching antigen is unknown.

The V gene's germline CDR1 is SGHVS and CDR2 FQNEAQ. The CDR3 runs 16 residues. The UMIs carried a 6-nucleotide sample barcode, and they were added by template switching. TCRdb re-called the 5' RACE reads and shows each CDR3 protein once, DNA omitted. The listing contains about 300,000 distinct CDR3 sequences. V is TRBV7-8 and J is TRBJ2-7; the D call from TCRdb, TRBD2, cannot be confirmed without DNA. The material sequenced was blood. This sequence originates from a human donor with ulcerative colitis or Crohn's disease, or a healthy co-twin of an affected twin (not recorded which). CDR3 amino acids: CASSSGLAGRGYEQYF.